These T cell receptor beta chains were read from a single sample in a study of CD8+ T cells in alopecia areata. Some clones are missing from TCRdb's copy, which holds only in-frame ones; the method was immunoSEQ multiplex PCR. The sample shows some 190,000 clones, 40% to 65% of them seen only once. This specimen consisted of CD8+ T cells sorted from blood, obtained around week 53, from a patient treated with tofacitinib. Receptor source: a human donor with alopecia areata. Both conserved end residues are part of each CDR3. The order of the fields is clone size, V gene, D gene, J gene, CDR3 DNA, CDR3 protein. The D gene is left open where the match is weak. Not all rows give a size; the values are once, few, many and, for expanded clones, a class.

.	TRBV6-5	.	TRBJ2-7	TGTGCCAGCAGTTACTCCGACGACGCCTACGAGCAGTACTTC	CASSYSDDAYEQYF
.	TRBV6-5	.	TRBJ1-2	TGTGCCAGCAGTTACTCGAACACAGGAGGTGGCTACACCTTC	CASSYSNTGGGYTF
.	TRBV2	TRBD1	TRBJ2-2	TGTGCCGCCTTCGGACAGGGGGCCGGGGAGCTGTTTTTT	CAAFGQGAGELFF
.	TRBV4-1	TRBD1	TRBJ2-1	TGCGCCAGCAGCCCGGGACAGGGGAATGAGCAGTTCTTC	CASSPGQGNEQFF
.	TRBV2	.	TRBJ1-4	TGTGCCAATCGACAGATGACAACATTTAATGAAAAACTGTTTTTT	CANRQMTTFNEKLFF
few	TRBV6-5	.	TRBJ2-2	TGTGCCAGCAGTTATTCAGAGGCCGGGGAGCTGTTTTTT	CASSYSEAGELFF
few	TRBV9	.	TRBJ2-3	TGTGCCAGCAGCGTTGCAGATACGCAGTATTTT	CASSVADTQYF
.	TRBV5-1	.	TRBJ1-1	TGCGCCAGCAGCTTGAACCAGAACACTGAAGCTTTCTTT	CASSLNQNTEAFF
few	TRBV7-9	.	TRBJ2-5	TGTGCCACCGCAGGGATGGGGACCCAGTACTTC	CATAGMGTQYF
few	TRBV19	.	TRBJ1-5	TGTGCCAGTATTCTGTCCCCCAATAGCAATCAGCCCCAGCATTTT	CASILSPNSNQPQHF
.	TRBV30	TRBD1	TRBJ1-2	TGTGCCTCCGGGACAGGGGGCTATGGCTACACCTTC	CASGTGGYGYTF
.	TRBV30	.	TRBJ1-1	TGTGCCTGGAGTGTCTCAGAGACTGAAGCTTTCTTT	CAWSVSETEAFF
.	TRBV20-1	.	TRBJ2-7	TGCAGTGCTAGAGTTCACAACGAGCAGTACTTC	CSARVHNEQYF
once	TRBV5-5	.	TRBJ1-6	TGTGCCAGCAGCTTGGAAAGGCGGCGTTCACCCCTCCACTTT	CASSLERRRSPLHF
.	TRBV2	.	TRBJ1-2	TGTGCCAGCAGTTACCTCGATGGCTACACCTTC	CASSYLDGYTF
.	TRBV7-8	TRBD1	TRBJ2-7	TGTGCCAGCAGCTTATCACCAGGGGGCAATTCCTACGAGCAGTACTTC	CASSLSPGGNSYEQYF
.	TRBV19	.	TRBJ2-4	TGTGCCAGTAGTATAGTTGGAACGGGTCAGTACTTC	CASSIVGTGQYF
.	TRBV2	.	TRBJ2-5	TGTGCCAGCAGCAGCAGGGACTCCCAAGAGACCCAGTACTTC	CASSSRDSQETQYF
few	TRBV7-9	.	TRBJ2-3	TGTGCCAGCAGCCCGTGGTTAGAATCACTCCCAGAAGAAGATACGCAGTATTTT	CASSPWLESLPEEDTQYF
.	TRBV30	.	TRBJ2-3	TGTGCCTGGAGCTCCGGGGGTTTTACAGATACGCAGTATTTT	CAWSSGGFTDTQYF
few	TRBV2	TRBD1	TRBJ1-1	TGTGCCAGCCGTGAGGACAGGGGAATGCCTGAAGCTTTCTTT	CASREDRGMPEAFF
.	TRBV29-1	.	TRBJ1-1	TGCAGCGTGGCCGGGACTGCGGGGACTGAAGCTTTCTTT	CSVAGTAGTEAFF
.	TRBV27	.	TRBJ2-7	TGTGCCAGCAGTTTATGGGGGAGTGACGAGCAGTACTTC	CASSLWGSDEQYF
.	TRBV29-1	.	TRBJ2-1	TGCAGCGTTGTTAGTTCAGACAACAATGAGCAGTTCTTC	CSVVSSDNNEQFF
few	TRBV7-8	.	TRBJ2-3	TGTGCCAGCAGCTTGATGGGGGGCCAAGTAGATACGCAGTATTTT	CASSLMGGQVDTQYF
.	TRBV11-2	TRBD1	TRBJ1-4	TGTGCCAGCAGCATAGGAGGGACAGTCTTTTTT	CASSIGGTVFF
few	TRBV7-8	.	TRBJ2-7	TGTGCCAGCAGCTTATCTCAAGGGGATTCCTACGAGCAGTACTTC	CASSLSQGDSYEQYF
.	TRBV5-1	.	TRBJ1-1	TGCGCCAGCAGCTTGGTTCAGGGGAACACTGAAGCTTTCTTT	CASSLVQGNTEAFF
.	TRBV10-2	TRBD1	TRBJ2-1	TGCCCTATTGGGGCTCTGACAGGGACCTACAATGAGCAGTTCTTC	CPIGALTGTYNEQFF
.	TRBV6-5	.	TRBJ2-7	TGTGCCAGCAGTTACGGGGGGAGGACCGAGCAGTACTTC	CASSYGGRTEQYF
.	TRBV6-5	TRBD1	TRBJ1-2	TGTGCCAGCAGTTACTCTCCGGGACAGGTGGCTAATGGCTACACCTTC	CASSYSPGQVANGYTF
few	TRBV5-6	.	TRBJ1-2	TGTGCCAGCAGCGTGGGCAGGGCGACTACTAACTATGGCTACACCTTC	CASSVGRATTNYGYTF
.	TRBV5-6	.	TRBJ2-7	TGTGCCAGCAGCTTGCTTCGGGGCTCCTACGAGCAGTACTTC	CASSLLRGSYEQYF
few	TRBV27	.	TRBJ1-5	TGTGCCAGCGGGGAAGGGAATCAGCCCCAGCATTTT	CASGEGNQPQHF
few	TRBV2	.	TRBJ2-2	TGTGCCAGCAGGACACTAGAGAACACCGGGGAGCTGTTTTTT	CASRTLENTGELFF
.	TRBV29-1	.	TRBJ2-1	TGCAGCGTTGAAGGGCTAGGGGACGAGCAGTTCTTC	CSVEGLGDEQFF
few	TRBV29-1	TRBD1	TRBJ1-2	TGCAGCGTTGAATCGTGGGACAGGGGGACCTATGGCTACACCTTC	CSVESWDRGTYGYTF
.	TRBV9	.	TRBJ1-2	TGTGCCAGCAGCGTAGGGGGCGCGAACTATGGCTACACCTTC	CASSVGGANYGYTF
once	TRBV11-1	.	TRBJ2-7	TGTGCCAGCAGCTTAGCGAACAGGGCATCTCCCTACGAGCAGTACTTC	CASSLANRASPYEQYF
.	TRBV7-3	.	TRBJ1-6	TGTGCCAGCAGCCCCCGGGCGGGGTACGCTTCACCCCTCCACTTT	CASSPRAGYASPLHF